The 21 T cell receptor beta chains presented below share a single source sample, sequenced in a study of cytomegalovirus exposure and HLA in healthy donors. PCR used 60 Vbeta primers and 13 Jbeta primers. Clones were sequenced by immunoSEQ multiplex PCR, and TCRdb holds only the in-frame ones, with some missing. Seen here are 120,000 or so clones, approximately 79% observed once, and the top ten hold around 3.7%. The sample consisted of PBMCs. The receptors come from a man aged 30-40 years in good health and CMV-seronegative.

V and J are TRBV29-1 and TRBJ1-2, with TRBD1 as a possible D gene (5 bases). Germline values: CDR1 SQVTM, CDR2 ANQGSEA. The CDR3 runs to 16 residues. V was clipped by 1 base and J by 0 bases, with 15 bases between them. As DNA, the CDR3 is TGCAGCGTTGAAGGTGGGTGGGGGGAGACTAACTATGGCTACACCTTC. It codes for CSVEGGWGETNYGYTF.

The V gene is TRBV28, the J gene TRBJ1-1, with D tentatively TRBD1 (6 bases). Germline CDR1 reads MDHEN; CDR2 reads SYDVKM. CDR3 size: 15 residues. The V end lost 1 base, the J end lost 5 bases, and 14 bases lay between the germline ends. CDR3 nucleotides: TGTGCCAGCAGTTTATACAGGGCAATTAGAACTGAAGCTTTCTTT. Its translation: CASSLYRAIRTEAFF.

The genes are TRBV5-1 and TRBJ2-3; the match to TRBD1 covers 9 bases. The CDR3 runs to 14 residues. CDR1 and CDR2 from the germline V gene are SGHRS and YFSETQ. V lost 0 bases to trimming and J lost 4 bases; unmatched junction nucleotides: 0. The CDR3 DNA reads as TGCGCCAGCAGCTTGGGACAGGGGGCAGATACGCAGTATTTT. Translated, it gives CASSLGQGADTQYF.

The chain employs TRBV5-1 and TRBJ2-5, with D tentatively TRBD2 (6 bases). The J call is in doubt because the DNA end fits TRBJ2-7 better. The CDR3 spans 15 residues. CDR1 and CDR2 from the germline V gene are SGHRS and YFSETQ. CDR3 in DNA: TGCGCCAGCAGCTGGGGACGTGGAGGGGCCTACGAGCAGTACTTC. The encoded protein is CASSWGRGGAYEQYF.

J is TRBJ1-5 and V is TRBV25-1, with 7 bases identical to TRBD1. The CDR3 is 14 amino acids. Germline V CDR1 and CDR2: MGHDK, SYGVNS. V shed 6 bases and J 6 bases; nucleotides not matched to a gene: 8. CDR3 loop: CASSNRGLSQPQHF. The CDR3 nucleotides are TGTGCCAGCAGCAACAGGGGTTTGAGTCAGCCCCAGCATTTT.

The chain combines TRBV28 with TRBJ1-2; 9 bases agree with TRBD1. Germline CDR1 and CDR2: MDHEN and SYDVKM. The CDR3 spans 14 residues. J lost 8 bases, V lost 5 bases, and 9 bases had no gene match. CDR3 bases: TGTGCCAGCAGTCTCCCCGGGACAGGGACCGGCTACACCTTC. Its protein product is CASSLPGTGTGYTF.

This chain uses TRBV4-2 with TRBJ2-5, with a tentative D call TRBD2 (6 bases). The CDR3 is 15 amino acids. Germline loops: CDR1 LGHNA, CDR2 YNFKEQ. Between the trimmed V and J ends, which lost 1 base and 1 base, there was a span of 10 bases. Here the CDR3 DNA reads TGTGCCAGCAGCCAAGGACGGGGGACCCAAGAGACCCAGTACTTC. This sequence encodes CASSQGRGTQETQYF.

About this clone itself: At one end the junction does not follow the germline gene, possibly because of a read error. This chain uses TRBV7-7 with TRBJ2-1; the D is unclear. This CDR3 is 13 amino acids long. Germline-derived CDR1 and CDR2 are SSHAT and FNYEAQ (reference sequence). CDR3 nucleotides: TGTGCTAGCAGCTTAACCAGGATTAATGAGCAGTTCTTC. Encoded protein: CASSLTRINEQFF. Full variable domain (rest looked up from reference TRBV7-7 and TRBJ2-1): GAGVSQSPRYKVTKRGQDVTLRCDPISSHATLYWYQQALGQGPEFLTYFNYEAQPDKSGLPSDRFSAERPEGSISTLTIQRTEQRDSAMYRCASSLTRINEQFFGPGTRLTVL.

The J gene is TRBJ2-3, the V gene TRBV7-3; the match to TRBD2 covers 7 bases. Germline CDR1 reads SGHTA; CDR2 reads FQGTGA. The CDR3 is 14 amino acids. Trimming took 5 bases from V and 1 from J; bases not matched to a gene: 3. Written as DNA, the CDR3 is TGTGCCAGCAGCCCTAGCGGAGGCACAGATACGCAGTATTTT. This encodes CASSPSGGTDTQYF.

The chain combines TRBV4-3 with TRBJ1-2; D is uncertain. Germline V lookup: CDR1 LGHNA, CDR2 YSLEER. The CDR3 is 15 amino acids. V shed 0 bases and J shed 5 bases, with 13 bases lying between them. The CDR3 region is CASSQEDGGIYGYTF. CDR3 in DNA: TGCGCCAGCAGCCAAGAGGATGGAGGGATATATGGCTACACCTTC.

The chain combines TRBV6-5 with TRBJ2-7; D gene uncertain. Germline V gene data show CDR1 as MNHEY and CDR2 as SVGAGI. The CDR3 extends over 12 amino acids. The V end lost 11 bases, the J end lost 1 base, and 12 bases lay between the germline ends. CDR3 sequence (DNA): TGTGCCGTTAGACTCAAGTCCTACGAGCAGTACTTC. Its translation: CAVRLKSYEQYF.

The chain recombines TRBV19 with TRBJ1-4; 7 bases map to TRBD1. This CDR3 contains 15 residues. Germline V gives CDR1 LNHDA, CDR2 SQIVND (reference sequence). V trimming: 4 bases; J trimming: 1 base; junction bases outside the gene matches: 3. The CDR3 nucleotides are TGTGCCAGTAGTAGAGGGGGCGTAACTAATGAAAAACTGTTTTTT. Amino acids: CASSRGGVTNEKLFF.

This chain connects TRBV28 to TRBJ2-4; D perhaps matches TRBD2 (6 bases). Trimming took off 3 bases at V and 0 bases at J, with 9 bases between the two ends. Germline loops: CDR1 MDHEN, CDR2 SYDVKM. The CDR3 is 15 residues long. CDR3 sequence: CASSFAGLAKNIQYF. The CDR3 bases are TGTGCCAGCAGTTTCGCGGGACTAGCCAAAAACATTCAGTACTTC.

In DNA, the CDR3 is TGTGCCAGCAGTGGTGGACAGGCCGACCGGGAGACCCAGTACTTC. Translation: CASSGGQADRETQYF. The genes are TRBV2 and TRBJ2-5; 7 bases fit TRBD1. The CDR3 runs 15 residues. CDR1 is SNHLY and CDR2 is FYNNEI in the germline V gene. Trimming cost V 4 bases and J 5 bases; bases outside gene matches: 10. Looking up the rest from reference TRBV2 and TRBJ2-5 gives the full variable domain: EPEVTQTPSHQVTQMGQEVILRCVPISNHLYFYWYRQILGQKVEFLVSFYNNEISEKSEIFDDQFSVERPDGSNFTLKIRSTKLEDSAMYFCASSGGQADRETQYFGPGTRLLVL.

This chain joins TRBV7-6 and TRBJ1-1; maybe TRBD1 (5 bases). The CDR3 extends over 16 amino acids. Per germline, CDR1 SGHVS and CDR2 FNYEAQ. V gave up 1 base and J gave up 2 bases, with 14 bases separating them. CDR3 protein: CASSLEPRQSNTEAFF. The CDR3 DNA is TGTGCCAGCAGCTTAGAACCCCGACAGAGTAACACTGAAGCTTTCTTT. The complete variable domain, with remaining parts taken from reference TRBV7-6 and TRBJ1-1, reads GAGVSQSPRYKVTKRGQDVALRCDPISGHVSLYWYRQALGQGPEFLTYFNYEAQQDKSGLPNDRFSAERPEGSISTLTIQRTEQRDSAMYRCASSLEPRQSNTEAFFGQGTRLTVV.

This rearrangement joins TRBV10-1 to TRBJ2-3; TRBD1 aligns across 8 bases. Germline trimming cut 6 bases from V and 3 bases from J; bases unmatched to any gene: 2. The CDR3 covers 13 residues. CDR1 WNHNN and CDR2 SYGVQD come from the germline V gene (reference sequence). The CDR3: CASSGQGTDTQYF. CDR3 DNA sequence: TGCGCCAGCAGCGGACAGGGAACAGATACGCAGTATTTT.

This chain links TRBV28 with TRBJ1-2; TRBD1 matches at 9 bases. Looked up from germline, CDR1 is MDHEN and CDR2 is SYDVKM. The CDR3 is 13 amino acids. Trimming took 5 bases from V and 8 from J; bases not matched to a gene: 6. In DNA, the CDR3 is TGTGCCAGCAGTAATCCGACAGGGGGAGGCTACACCTTC. Translated, it gives CASSNPTGGGYTF.

This clone has just a few counts. The chain recombines TRBV4-1 with TRBJ1-2; possibly TRBD1 for D (5 bases). Germline CDR1 MGHRA, CDR2 YSYEKL. The V end was cut by 4 bases, the J end by 3 bases, with 21 bases between. The CDR3 covers 17 residues. The CDR3 coding sequence is TGCGCCAGCAGCCGAAGGGACGCGGGATCGATGGACTATGGCTACACCTTC. It translates to CASSRRDAGSMDYGYTF.

This clone was picked up one time. The V call is TRBV5-3, the J call TRBJ1-1; D unclear. TRBV5-3 is classed as an ORF, of uncertain function. Between the trimmed V and J ends, which lost 4 bases and 1 base, there was a span of 14 bases. The CDR3 consists of 15 residues. The CDR3 DNA reads as TGTGCCAGAAGCCTTCAACGCGAGGGGAACACTGAAGCTTTCTTT. This gives the protein CARSLQREGNTEAFF.

CDR3 region: CASSVDKGVTGNTIYF. The DNA of the CDR3 is TGTGCCAGCAGCGTAGATAAGGGGGTAACGGGAAACACCATATATTTT. The rearrangement uses TRBV9 and TRBJ1-3, with D maybe TRBD1 (6 bases). The germline V gene has CDR1 SGDLS and CDR2 YYNGEE. The length of the CDR3 is 16 residues. V gave up 0 bases and J gave up 4 bases, with 14 bases separating them. Drawing the rest from reference TRBV9 and TRBJ1-3, the complete variable domain is DSGVTQTPKHLITATGQRVTLRCSPRSGDLSVYWYQQSLDQGLQFLIQYYNGEERAKGNILERFSAQQFPDLHSELNLSSLELGDSALYFCASSVDKGVTGNTIYFGEGSWLTVV.

The chain employs TRBV10-2 and TRBJ2-5, with D unresolved. The J call may be wrong; the DNA end is better matched by TRBJ2-7. From germline, CDR1 is WSHSY and CDR2 SAAADI. The CDR3 contains 13 residues. In nucleotides, the CDR3 is TGCGCCAGCACGGCTAGGCCTTCCTACGAGCAGTACTTC. It specifies CASTARPSYEQYF.